The present T cell receptor beta chain was sequenced within a study of blood T cell repertoires in COVID-19. Study at large: From T cells, B-cell-depleted T cells, or PBMCs came the material, which was cDNA or gDNA.

Produced via immunoSEQ multiplex PCR; TCRdb's table is partial and in-frame only. Of 100,000 to 150,000 clones in the sample, roughly 84% were seen once. With 2 bases removed from V and 9 bases from J, the gap between germline ends came to 17 bases. Germline V gene sequence: CDR1 GTSNPN, CDR2 SVGIG (reference sequence). This CDR3 has 13 amino acids. Source material: PBMCs or T cells enriched from blood (not recorded which). The genes are TRBV30 and TRBJ2-7, with D maybe TRBD1 (6 bases). This TCR derives from a woman aged 30 to 39 who had recovered from COVID-19. The CDR3 DNA follows: TGTGCCTGGAGTTTGGTACAGGGTAAGGGGCAGTACTTC. It is translated as CAWSLVQGKGQYF. Combining the CDR3 with reference TRBV30 and TRBJ2-7 gives the whole variable domain SQTIHQWPATLVQPVGSPLSLECTVEGTSNPNLYWYRQAAGRGLQLLFYSVGIGQISSEVPQNLSASRPQDRQFILSSKKLLLSDSGFYLCAWSLVQGKGQYFGPGTRLTVT.